The 23 T cell receptor beta chains in this list originate from one sample, sequenced in a study of blood T cells in healthy people across ages. With a J-beta primer mix and a sample-barcoded 5' primer, a second PCR ran about 7 to 11 cycles. TCRdb reprocessed the 5' RACE reads with MiXCR, giving one entry per CDR3 protein. The table has 790,000 or so distinct CDR3 sequences, around 50% seen once. Sequencing input: blood. The receptors were gathered from a man aged 35-49 years in good health.

The chain combines TRBV6-4 with TRBJ2-3; D gene unclear. V shed 5 bases and J shed 3 bases, with 9 bases lying between them. In germline, CDR1 is MRHNA, CDR2 SNTAGT. CDR3 length: 13 amino acids. CDR3 amino acids: CASSSSGTDTQYF. The CDR3 DNA follows: TGTGCCAGCAGTTCCTCAGGAACAGATACGCAGTATTTT.

This clonotype was picked up one time. The chain uses TRBV5-1 and TRBJ2-1; 13 nucleotides line up with TRBD2. This CDR3 contains 18 residues. Germline V lookup: CDR1 SGHRS, CDR2 YFSETQ. Trimming at V came to 1 base and at J to 10 bases, leaving 14 bases not matched to a gene. The CDR3 DNA reads as TGCGCCAGCAGCTTGATCGGAAAGCGCACTAGCGGGGGGGCCGAGCAGTTCTTC. It encodes CASSLIGKRTSGGAEQFF.

The chain employs TRBV15 and TRBJ1-4; no definite D call. The CDR3 is 16 residues long. The V end was cut by 0 bases, the J end by 2 bases, with 10 bases between. Germline assignment: CDR1 LNHNV and CDR2 YYDKDF (reference sequence). CDR3 residues: CATSRDLGMTNEKLFF. In DNA, the CDR3 is TGTGCCACCAGCAGAGATCTGGGGATGACTAATGAAAAACTGTTTTTT.

The gene calls are TRBV29-1 and TRBJ2-5; 9 nucleotides line up with TRBD1. The DNA end is more similar to TRBJ2-7, so the J call may be wrong. CDR3 size: 15 residues. The germline V gene encodes CDR1 SQVTM and CDR2 ANQGSEA. The CDR3 is CSVEDAGTGISEQYF. The CDR3, as DNA: TGCAGCGTTGAAGATGCAGGGACAGGGATATCCGAGCAGTACTTC.

The chain joins TRBV20-1 to TRBJ2-1; the D gene could be TRBD1 or TRBD2 (5 bases each). CDR1 is DFQATT and CDR2 is SNEGSKA in the germline V gene (reference sequence). V was trimmed by 3 bases and J by 10 bases, leaving 13 bases between them. The CDR3 runs 12 residues. The CDR3 region has the DNA TGCAGTGCTAGCAGGTCCCGGGGCGAGCAGTTCTTC. The encoded protein is CSASRSRGEQFF.

This rearrangement joins TRBV20-1 to TRBJ2-4, with TRBD1 matching over 8 bases. The last part of the DNA fits TRBJ2-7 better; the J call may be wrong. Germline CDR1 DFQATT, CDR2 SNEGSKA (reference sequence). The CDR3 runs 14 residues. The CDR3 sequence is CSAPVTGEFGEQYF. The CDR3 DNA reads as TGCAGTGCTCCCGTGACAGGGGAATTCGGCGAGCAGTACTTC.

The CDR3 DNA reads TGTGCCAGCAGTTTAGGGCAGGGGAAACAAGAGACCCAGTACTTC. It specifies CASSLGQGKQETQYF. The V and J genes are TRBV27 and TRBJ2-5; D may be TRBD1 (6 bases). This CDR3 comprises 15 residues. Trimming stripped 2 bases from V and 2 bases from J, with 12 bases between. The germline V gene encodes CDR1 MNHEY and CDR2 SMNVEV (reference sequence).

The chain combines TRBV20-1 with TRBJ2-7, with 8 nucleotides matching TRBD2. CDR1 is DFQATT and CDR2 is SNEGSKA in the germline V gene (reference sequence). The V segment lost 1 base and the J segment 2 bases; nucleotides outside the gene matches: 4. The CDR3 has 14 amino acids. CDR3 nucleotide sequence: TGCAGTGCTAGAGCGAGCGGGGGAACCTACGAGCAGTACTTC. Its translation: CSARASGGTYEQYF.

This clonotype was seen ten or more times. This chain links TRBV4-1 with TRBJ2-7; TRBD1 matches 9 bases. V dropped 5 bases and J dropped 4; count of bases not matched to a gene: 6. The CDR3 runs 14 residues. Germline CDR1 MGHRA, CDR2 YSYEKL. The CDR3 bases are TGCGCCAGCAGCTGGACAGGGGAGTCGTACGAGCAGTACTTC. It translates to CASSWTGESYEQYF.

CDR3 region: CASSVQEGPYGYTF. CDR3 bases: TGTGCCAGCAGCGTACAGGAGGGCCCCTATGGCTACACCTTC. The rearrangement uses TRBV9 and TRBJ1-2; no clear D. CDR3 length: 14 amino acids. Germline V gives CDR1 SGDLS, CDR2 YYNGEE. V shed 1 base and J shed 4 bases, with 11 bases lying between them.

The V and J genes are TRBV4-1 and TRBJ2-5; 7 bases fit TRBD1. The CDR3 consists of 15 residues. Germline V gives CDR1 MGHRA, CDR2 YSYEKL. Trimming removed 2 bases from V and 0 bases from J; junction bases left unmatched: 3. CDR3 nucleotides: TGCGCCAGCAGCCAAAACGACAGGGACCAAGAGACCCAGTACTTC. This translates into CASSQNDRDQETQYF.

The chain recombines TRBV20-1 with TRBJ2-7; possibly TRBD2 for D (6 bases). The germline gives CDR1 DFQATT, CDR2 SNEGSKA (reference sequence). V shed 7 bases and J shed 5 bases, with 15 bases lying between them. This CDR3 comprises 12 residues. The CDR3 loop is CSVPRREHEQYF. CDR3 in DNA: TGCAGTGTCCCACGCCGGGAGCACGAGCAGTACTTC.

V and J are TRBV20-1 and TRBJ2-1; 9 bases align to TRBD2. J gave up 10 bases and V 1 base, and 8 bases lay outside the gene matches. The CDR3 sequence is 14 residues long. The germline CDR1 and CDR2 sequences are DFQATT and SNEGSKA (reference sequence). The CDR3 region has the DNA TGCAGTGCTAGAGGGGTAGCGGGAGACGGGGAGCAGTTCTTC. This gives the protein CSARGVAGDGEQFF.

This chain connects TRBV4-2 to TRBJ2-1; TRBD2 matches at 8 bases. CDR3 length: 15 amino acids. Germline CDR1 LGHNA, CDR2 YNFKEQ. V was clipped by 1 base and J by 3 bases; unmatched bases: 2. CDR3 nucleotide sequence: TGTGCCAGCAGCCAAGTAGCGGGGCTCTACAATGAGCAGTTCTTC. As protein: CASSQVAGLYNEQFF.

The table lists this clonotype with a few counts. The V and J genes are TRBV7-2 and TRBJ2-3, with 15 bases fitting TRBD2. Germline V gene sequence: CDR1 SGHTA, CDR2 FQGNSA. The J segment lost 6 bases and the V segment lost 4 bases, leaving 5 bases of the junction unmatched. The CDR3 totals 16 residues. The CDR3 loop is CASSWTSGRAMDTQYF. CDR3 in DNA: TGTGCCAGCAGCTGGACTAGCGGGAGGGCCATGGATACGCAGTATTTT.

The chain has TRBV9 and TRBJ2-4; possible D gene TRBD2, 5 bases. The better agreement between TRBJ2-7 and the DNA end casts doubt on the J call. The CDR3 loop spans 15 amino acids. Germline assignment: CDR1 SGDLS and CDR2 YYNGEE. DNA of the CDR3: TGTGCCAGCAGCGTAGCCGCGGGTCCCCCTGGCGAGCAGTACTTC. This gives the protein CASSVAAGPPGEQYF.

The chain carries TRBV15 and TRBJ2-5, with D possibly being TRBD1 or TRBD2 (5 bases each). Per germline, CDR1 LNHNV and CDR2 YYDKDF (reference sequence). V was shortened by 0 bases and J by 5 bases, with 16 bases between the two germline ends. The CDR3 extends over 16 amino acids. The CDR3 bases are TGTGCCACCAGCAGAGATGTAGGTGGGGGACGTGAGACCCAGTACTTC. Its translation: CATSRDVGGGRETQYF.

Only a few counts were recorded for this clonotype. This chain joins TRBV6-2 or TRBV6-3 and TRBJ1-1, with 7 bases matching TRBD1. Trimming cost V 0 bases and J 4 bases; bases outside gene matches: 2. Per germline, CDR1 MNHEY and CDR2 SVGEGT. The CDR3 is 14 amino acids. The CDR3 DNA follows: TGTGCCAGCAGTTACTCTTCAGGGGGCACTGAAGCTTTCTTT. Encoded protein: CASSYSSGGTEAFF.

The V gene is TRBV6-5, the J gene TRBJ1-4; TRBD1 is a possible D gene (6 bases). The CDR3 contains 16 residues. Germline V CDR1 and CDR2: MNHEY, SVGAGI. V dropped 0 bases and J dropped 5 bases, with 13 bases sitting between them. CDR3 in amino acids: CASSYSTGGENEKLFF. The CDR3 DNA follows: TGTGCCAGCAGTTACTCGACGGGGGGCGAGAATGAAAAACTGTTTTTT.

V is TRBV5-1 and J is TRBJ2-7, with D unclear. The germline gives CDR1 SGHRS, CDR2 YFSETQ. Between the trimmed V and J ends, which lost 4 bases and 2 bases, there was a span of 4 bases. The CDR3 consists of 11 residues. For the CDR3, the DNA is TGCGCCAGCAGCAATGCCTACGAGCAGTACTTC. It codes for CASSNAYEQYF. Supplemented by reference TRBV5-1 and TRBJ2-7, the full variable domain reads KAGVTQTPRYLIKTRGQQVTLSCSPISGHRSVSWYQQTPGQGLQFLFEYFSETQRNKGNFPGRFSGRQFSNSRSEMNVSTLELGDSALYLCASSNAYEQYFGPGTRLTVT.

The chain carries TRBV7-6 and TRBJ2-3; TRBD1 matches 7 bases. Germline CDR1 SGHVS, CDR2 FNYEAQ. CDR3 length: 16 amino acids. Trimming at V came to 5 bases and at J to 1 base, leaving 9 bases not matched to a gene. CDR3: CASSPRIGGGTDTQYF. As DNA, the CDR3 is TGTGCCAGCAGCCCAAGGATAGGGGGCGGCACAGATACGCAGTATTTT.

The CDR3 spells CASSLMVLVSYEQYF. The CDR3 nucleotides read TGTGCCAGCAGCTTAATGGTATTGGTCAGCTACGAGCAGTACTTC. The gene calls are TRBV7-2 and TRBJ2-7, with D unresolved. CDR3 size: 15 residues. The V end was cut by 2 bases, the J end by 3 bases, with 14 bases between. Germline V gene lookup returns CDR1 SGHTA and CDR2 FQGNSA.

The chain has TRBV15 and TRBJ1-2, with TRBD1 as a possible D gene (5 bases). This CDR3 is 15 amino acids long. Germline V CDR1 and CDR2: LNHNV, YYDKDF (reference sequence). Trimming removed 1 base at V and 6 bases at J, with 15 bases between. DNA of the CDR3: TGTGCCACCAGCAGAGCCGACAGACCCTTAGATGGCTACACCTTC. Residues: CATSRADRPLDGYTF. Based on the CDR3 plus reference TRBV15 and TRBJ1-2, the full variable domain is DAMVIQNPRYQVTQFGKPVTLSCSQTLNHNVMYWYQQKSSQAPKLLFHYYDKDFNNEADTPDNFQSRRPNTSFCFLDIRSPGLGDTAMYLCATSRADRPLDGYTFGSGTRLTVV.